This TCR beta chain was found in a study of cytomegalovirus exposure and HLA in healthy donors. CDR3 size: 13 residues. Germline V gives CDR1 LNHDA, CDR2 SQIVND (reference sequence). The V end lost 3 bases, the J end lost 11 bases, and 13 bases lay between the germline ends. The table lists this clone with a few counts. The target antigen is unknown. Findings and caveats of the study: HLA allele associations emerged for about 18,000 TCR beta sequences in a later analysis, at 0.05 false discovery rate.

Primers for the PCR totalled 60 Vbeta and 13 Jbeta. The repertoire was sequenced with immunoSEQ multiplex PCR; TCRdb's copy has only in-frame clones and lacks some. This repertoire shows roughly 100,000 clones, 12% found once; its top ten account for more than 15%. This clonotype was obtained from a man in his forties or fifties in good health and CMV-seropositive. This chain links TRBV19 with TRBJ1-4; perhaps TRBD1 as D (5 bases). Sequencing input: PBMCs. The CDR3 DNA sequence: TGTGCCAGTAGTATTGGGCCCGGGGGGAAACTGTTTTTT. Protein sequence: CASSIGPGGKLFF.